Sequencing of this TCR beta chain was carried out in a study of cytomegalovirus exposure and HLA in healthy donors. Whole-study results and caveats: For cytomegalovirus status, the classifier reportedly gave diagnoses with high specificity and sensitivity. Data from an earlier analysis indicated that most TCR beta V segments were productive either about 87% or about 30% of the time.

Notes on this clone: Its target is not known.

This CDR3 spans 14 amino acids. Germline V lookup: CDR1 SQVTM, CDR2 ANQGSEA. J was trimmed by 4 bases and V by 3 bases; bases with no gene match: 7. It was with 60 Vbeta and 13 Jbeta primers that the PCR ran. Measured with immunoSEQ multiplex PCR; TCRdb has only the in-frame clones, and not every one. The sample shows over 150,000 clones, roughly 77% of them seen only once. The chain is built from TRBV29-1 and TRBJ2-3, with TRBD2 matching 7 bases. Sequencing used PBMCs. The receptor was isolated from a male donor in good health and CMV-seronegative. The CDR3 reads CSVDQRGGSDTQYF. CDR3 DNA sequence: TGCAGCGTTGACCAGCGGGGAGGGTCAGATACGCAGTATTTT.